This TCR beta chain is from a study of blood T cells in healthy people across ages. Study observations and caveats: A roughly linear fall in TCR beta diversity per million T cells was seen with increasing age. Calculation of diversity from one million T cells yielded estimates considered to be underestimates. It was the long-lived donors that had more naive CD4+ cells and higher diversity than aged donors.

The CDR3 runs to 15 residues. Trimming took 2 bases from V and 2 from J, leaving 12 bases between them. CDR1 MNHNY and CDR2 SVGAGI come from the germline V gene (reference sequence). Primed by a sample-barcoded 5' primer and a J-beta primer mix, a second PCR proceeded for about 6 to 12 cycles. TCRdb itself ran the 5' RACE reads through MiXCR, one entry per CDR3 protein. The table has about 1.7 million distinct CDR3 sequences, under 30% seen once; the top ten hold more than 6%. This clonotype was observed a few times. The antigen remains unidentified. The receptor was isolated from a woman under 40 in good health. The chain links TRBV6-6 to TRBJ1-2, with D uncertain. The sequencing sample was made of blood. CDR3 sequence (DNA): TGTGCCAGCAGTTACGCTCCCATGACAAACTATGGCTACACCTTC. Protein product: CASSYAPMTNYGYTF.